A selection of T cell receptor beta chains follows, all from one sample in a study of blood T cell repertoires in COVID-19. Data came from immunoSEQ multiplex PCR; TCRdb stores just in-frame clones and leaves some out. Found here are about 110,000 clones, more than 70% of them singletons; the top ten hold 6.5% to 7%. Specimen: peripheral blood. These receptors were taken from a man in his fifties or sixties with active or convalescent COVID-19. Both conserved end residues are part of each CDR3. The order of the fields is CDR3 protein, CDR3 DNA, V gene, clone size, J gene, D gene. The D gene is left open where the match is weak. Size is omitted from some rows. Given values are once, few, many or a class for expanded clones.

CASSQPPPRLAEETQYF	TGCGCCAGCAGTCAACCACCTCCTCGACTAGCGGAAGAGACCCAGTACTTC	TRBV23-1	.	TRBJ2-5	TRBD2
CASSFNTEGEQYF	TGTGCCAGCAGCTTTAATACAGAGGGCGAGCAGTACTTC	TRBV7-8	.	TRBJ2-7	.
CASSLGRTNARDRGNTIYF	TGTGCCAGCAGCTTAGGGAGGACCAACGCCCGGGACAGGGGAAACACCATATATTTT	TRBV7-9	.	TRBJ1-3	TRBD1
CASSQGLADTSYEQYF	TGCGCCAGCAGCCAAGGGCTAGCGGATACCTCCTACGAGCAGTACTTC	TRBV4-3	few	TRBJ2-7	TRBD2
CASSAALAAYNEQFF	TGTGCCAGCAGCGCAGCACTAGCGGCCTACAATGAGCAGTTCTTC	TRBV7-7	.	TRBJ2-1	TRBD2
CASSTYRAAYEQYF	TGTGCCAGCAGTACCTACAGGGCCGCCTACGAGCAGTACTTC	TRBV27	.	TRBJ2-7	.
CATSDPKADRGRVGYTF	TGTGCCACCAGTGATCCTAAAGCCGACAGGGGGAGAGTCGGCTACACCTTC	TRBV24-1	.	TRBJ1-2	TRBD1
CASSPTEDGNGYTF	TGTGCCAGCAGTCCGACAGAGGACGGAAATGGCTACACCTTC	TRBV27	.	TRBJ1-2	.
CASNGDTPNYGYTF	TGTGCCAGCAACGGTGACACCCCTAACTATGGCTACACCTTC	TRBV2	.	TRBJ1-2	.
CASSQGQGNEQFF	TGTGCCAGCAGCCAAGGACAGGGTAATGAGCAGTTCTTC	TRBV4-2	once	TRBJ2-1	TRBD1
CASGSGRASYEQYF	TGTGCCAGCGGGAGCGGGAGGGCCAGCTACGAGCAGTACTTC	TRBV13	.	TRBJ2-7	TRBD2
CASSPGVHYEQYF	TGTGCCAGCAGCCCGGGGGTGCACTACGAGCAGTACTTC	TRBV11-3	.	TRBJ2-7	.
CASRKADRDTDTQYF	TGTGCCAGTAGGAAGGCGGACAGGGACACAGATACGCAGTATTTT	TRBV19	.	TRBJ2-3	TRBD1
CASSQAGRGYEQYF	TGCGCCAGCAGCCAAGCGGGCAGGGGGTACGAGCAGTACTTC	TRBV4-1	few	TRBJ2-7	TRBD1
CASSPQDRGFYGYTF	TGTGCCAGCTCACCACAGGACAGAGGATTCTATGGCTACACCTTC	TRBV18	.	TRBJ1-2	.
CASSLRVDTQYF	TGTGCCAGCAGCCTCCGAGTCGATACGCAGTATTTT	TRBV28	.	TRBJ2-3	.
CASSVGAGANQYF	TGTGCCAGCAGCGTAGGAGCGGGAGCAAACCAGTATTTT	TRBV9	.	TRBJ2-3	TRBD2
CASRTSGHNEQFF	TGTGCCAGCAGGACTAGCGGACACAATGAGCAGTTCTTC	TRBV2	.	TRBJ2-1	TRBD2
CASIRQGSGYGYTF	TGTGCCAGTATTAGACAGGGATCGGGCTATGGCTACACCTTC	TRBV6-5	.	TRBJ1-2	TRBD1
CAWIPWTGGLEKLFF	TGTGCCTGGATACCCTGGACAGGGGGTCTAGAAAAACTGTTTTTT	TRBV30	.	TRBJ1-4	TRBD1
CASSSGPGQINQPQHF	TGCGCCAGCAGCTCGGGTCCAGGACAGATCAATCAGCCCCAGCATTTT	TRBV4-1	.	TRBJ1-5	.
CASSPGLARYEQYF	TGTGCCAGCAGCCCGGGACTAGCAAGATACGAGCAGTACTTC	TRBV5-4	.	TRBJ2-7	TRBD2
CSVEKREARYEQYF	TGCAGCGTTGAGAAGCGGGAGGCGCGCTACGAGCAGTACTTC	TRBV29-1	.	TRBJ2-7	TRBD2
CASSFGAGTYNEQFF	TGTGCCAGCAGCTTTGGGGCGGGGACGTACAATGAGCAGTTCTTC	TRBV7-8	.	TRBJ2-1	.